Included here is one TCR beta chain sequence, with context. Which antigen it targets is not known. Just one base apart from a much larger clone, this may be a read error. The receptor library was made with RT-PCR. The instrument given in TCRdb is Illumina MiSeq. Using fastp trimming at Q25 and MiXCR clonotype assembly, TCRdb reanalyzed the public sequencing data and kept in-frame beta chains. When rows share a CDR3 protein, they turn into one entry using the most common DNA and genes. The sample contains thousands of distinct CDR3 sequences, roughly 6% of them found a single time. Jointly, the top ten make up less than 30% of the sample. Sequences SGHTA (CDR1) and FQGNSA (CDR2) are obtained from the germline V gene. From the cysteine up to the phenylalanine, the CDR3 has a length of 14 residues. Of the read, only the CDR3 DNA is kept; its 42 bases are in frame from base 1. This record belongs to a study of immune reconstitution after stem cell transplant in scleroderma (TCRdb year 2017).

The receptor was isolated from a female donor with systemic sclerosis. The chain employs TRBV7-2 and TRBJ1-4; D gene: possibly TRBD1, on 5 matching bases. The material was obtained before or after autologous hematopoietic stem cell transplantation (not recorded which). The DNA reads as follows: TGTGCCAGCAGCTTAGAAGGGGTCGGGGAAAGACTGTTTTTT. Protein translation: CASSLEGVGERLFF.